This T cell receptor beta chain derives from a study of blood T cell repertoires in COVID-19. Across the study: Acute and convalescent COVID-19 specimens originated in the United States, Italy and Spain. PBMCs, B-cell-depleted T cells, or T cells were the source of the cDNA or gDNA that made up the material.

In the original processing: Reference gene primers were amplified, and this amplification served to estimate nucleated cell counts. Data came from immunoSEQ multiplex PCR; TCRdb stores just in-frame clones and leaves some out. Clone size and the V and J calls come from that table; the DNA yielded D and trimming. The sample shows under 200,000 clones, 90% to 95% of them seen only once. The CDR3 runs to 15 residues. V lost 2 bases and J lost 3; bases outside the gene matches: 8. CDR1 is SGHDT, CDR2 YYEEEE, per germline. This clone has just one count. The material sequenced was peripheral blood. The genes are TRBV5-6 and TRBJ2-7, with 7 bases aligning to TRBD1. The TCR originated in a man aged 45-65 years with acute or convalescent COVID-19. The CDR3 spells CASSFGAGGFYEQYF. The CDR3 DNA is TGTGCCAGCAGCTTCGGGGCAGGGGGATTCTACGAGCAGTACTTC.